This TCR beta chain was retrieved from a study of T cell responses to AZD1222 COVID-19 vaccine. In the study overall: Recipients boosted at about 4 weeks or about 12 weeks are pooled.

General study results and limits: Most donors were white British, females outnumbered males, and clonal diversity was possibly underestimated. Increased Spike-specific TCR breadth and depth were observed after two AZD1222 doses. Spike as a whole was targeted by vaccine-associated CD4 TCRs, dominant at 160-218 and 743-854.

The CDR3 loop spans 18 amino acids. Trimming shortened V by 5 bases and J by 0 bases, and 21 bases separated the two germline ends. CDR1 is LGHNA, CDR2 YSLEER, per germline. Assay: immunoSEQ multiplex PCR; the TCRdb copy retains only in-frame clones and omits some. This table has roughly 100,000 clones, 70% to 90% appearing once. Comment on this clone: No antigen is known for it.

The sequenced sample was peripheral blood, obtained on day 0 of AZD1222 vaccination. The chain recombines TRBV4-3 with TRBJ2-3; perhaps TRBD2 as D (6 bases). The receptor comes from an adult in good health. CDR3 DNA sequence: TGCGCCAGCAGCAAAACCGGGACTGGAGAGCCTAGCACAGATACGCAGTATTTT. Its translation: CASSKTGTGEPSTDTQYF.